The next 24 T cell receptor beta chains were all read from a single sample in a study of human T cells and chemical hapten exposure. Time point specified: patch test 1, 2 weeks after DPC sensitization. Treatment indicated: therapeutic diphenylcyclopropenone sensitization with weekly scalp DPC. TCRdb re-analysed the RACE reads in MiXCR, keeping a single row per CDR3 protein. Here the sample spans around 99,000 distinct CDR3 sequences, over 10% being singletons. Sequences were derived from whole blood, sampled in connection with sensitization to the hapten diphenylcyclopropenone (DPC). These receptors were taken from a woman in her 40s with alopecia areata. Some clones in this sample may be carry-over from other donors' samples.

V is TRBV28 and J is TRBJ2-1; the D gene is possibly TRBD2 (6 bases). The CDR3 totals 15 residues. Per the germline V gene, CDR1 is MDHEN and CDR2 is SYDVKM. Between the trimmed V and J ends, which lost 1 base and 6 bases, there was a span of 13 bases. CDR3 residues: CASSLSLTRANEQFF. The CDR3 DNA reads TGTGCCAGCAGTTTATCTTTGACTAGGGCCAATGAGCAGTTCTTC.

The chain uses TRBV29-1 and TRBJ2-5, with TRBD2 identical over 8 bases. The CDR3 has 15 residues. The V gene's germline CDR1 is SQVTM and CDR2 ANQGSEA. V shed 0 bases and J 2 bases; nucleotides not matched to a gene: 5. Written as DNA, the CDR3 is TGCAGCGTTGAAGATCGGGCTAGCGGGCAAGAGACCCAGTACTTC. It specifies CSVEDRASGQETQYF.

This sequence joins TRBV28 and TRBJ2-5; D perhaps matches TRBD2 (7 bases). The CDR3 contains 15 residues. Germline values: CDR1 MDHEN, CDR2 SYDVKM. The V end lost 6 bases, the J end lost 4 bases, and 18 bases lay between the germline ends. CDR3 residues: CASSPRGGRRETQYF. CDR3 DNA sequence: TGTGCCAGCAGCCCAAGGGGGGGAAGGAGAGAGACCCAGTACTTC.

This clonotype was detected only a few times. The gene calls are TRBV20-1 and TRBJ2-2; no clear D gene. V lost 4 bases and J 5 bases, leaving 11 bases between the germline ends. CDR3 size: 13 residues. Germline V gene data show CDR1 as DFQATT and CDR2 as SNEGSKA (reference sequence). CDR3 sequence reads: CSAKELQTGELFF. In nucleotides, the CDR3 is TGCAGTGCTAAGGAACTCCAGACCGGGGAGCTGTTTTTT.

For this clonotype: Mismatch with germline at one junction end may stem from a read error. The J gene is TRBJ2-3, the V gene TRBV7-7; 9 bases agree with TRBD2. This CDR3 region has 16 residues. Germline CDR1 is SSHAT and CDR2 is FNYEAQ (reference sequence). In DNA form, the CDR3 reads TGTGCTAGCAGTAGCTCGGCGGGAGGGGTAGCAGATACGCAGTATTTT. Translated, it gives CASSSSAGGVADTQYF.

This clonotype has ten or more counts. The chain carries TRBV6-5 and TRBJ2-7; no reliable D call. CDR3 size: 12 residues. CDR1 and CDR2 from the germline V gene are MNHEY and SVGAGI. V was trimmed by 0 bases and J by 7 bases, leaving 7 bases between them. The CDR3 region has the DNA TGTGCCAGCAGTTACTCGAATCTGGAGCAGTACTTC. Translating gives CASSYSNLEQYF.

The chain couples TRBV28 to TRBJ2-7; 11 bases are a match to TRBD2. The junction had 6 bases not matched to a gene; V was cut back by 6 bases and J by 2 bases. There are 15 residues in the CDR3. Germline V lookup: CDR1 MDHEN, CDR2 SYDVKM. For the CDR3, the DNA is TGTGCCAGCAGCACTAGCGGGAGCGCTGCCTACGAGCAGTACTTC. Amino acids: CASSTSGSAAYEQYF.

This clonotype was counted ten times or more. The J gene is TRBJ2-3, the V gene TRBV6-5, with TRBD1 matching over 7 bases. Germline lookup yields CDR1 MNHEY and CDR2 SVGAGI. The V segment lost 4 bases and the J segment 3 bases; nucleotides outside the gene matches: 4. The CDR3 is 14 residues long. The CDR3 bases are TGTGCCAGCAGTTCGGGACAGCCGACAGATACGCAGTATTTT. Its translation: CASSSGQPTDTQYF.

The chain links TRBV18 to TRBJ2-3; 11 bases align to TRBD2. Germline V lookup: CDR1 KGHSH, CDR2 LQKENI. CDR3 length equals 15 residues. The V gene end was trimmed by 5 bases and the J gene end by 6 bases; junction bases not matched to a gene: 7. The CDR3 nucleotides are TGTGCCAGCTCAGGATCACTAGCGGGAGTGGATACGCAGTATTTT. Translating it yields CASSGSLAGVDTQYF.

The sample holds a few counts of this clonotype. J is TRBJ2-3 and V is TRBV24-1; D may match TRBD1 or TRBD2 (5 bases each). Germline assignment: CDR1 KGHDR and CDR2 SFDVKD. V was pared by 9 bases and J by 5 bases, with 17 bases between. The CDR3 is 14 residues long. CDR3 nucleotides: TGTGCCACCGGAGACAACGCGAGGGGAGATACGCAGTATTTT. Amino acid sequence: CATGDNARGDTQYF.

Worth noting for this clonotype: This may be a read error: a much more frequent sequence differs by one nucleotide. The chain is built from TRBV28 and TRBJ1-1; 10 nucleotides match TRBD1. Germline V gene data show CDR1 as MDHEN and CDR2 as SYDVKM. The CDR3 is 14 amino acids. In nucleotides, the CDR3 is TGTGCCAGCAGCCAAGGACAGGGGGACACTGAAGCTGTCTTT. Translation: CASSQGQGDTEAVF.

This clonotype was detected a few times. V usage is TRBV29-1 and J usage is TRBJ2-1; D is unclear. The germline V gene has CDR1 SQVTM and CDR2 ANQGSEA. Trimming cost V 0 bases and J 3 bases, with 6 bases left between them. The CDR3 is 13 residues long. CDR3 residues: CSVEEFGYNEQFF. For the CDR3, the DNA is TGCAGCGTTGAAGAGTTCGGCTACAATGAGCAGTTCTTC.

The chain uses TRBV6-2 or TRBV6-3 and TRBJ2-3; D possibly matches TRBD1 or TRBD2 (5 bases each). This CDR3 is built from 16 residues. From germline, CDR1 is MNHEY and CDR2 SVGEGT. Trimming took off 4 bases at V and 1 base at J, with 15 bases between the two ends. This chain's CDR3 is CASSFQGATRTDTQYF. In DNA form, the CDR3 reads TGTGCCAGCAGTTTTCAGGGAGCGACCCGCACAGATACGCAGTATTTT.

The V and J genes are TRBV11-3 and TRBJ2-1; 10 bases line up with TRBD2. Germline V lookup: CDR1 SGHNT, CDR2 YENEEA. The CDR3 loop spans 16 amino acids. V trimming: 5 bases; J trimming: 5 bases; junction bases outside the gene matches: 9. Here the CDR3 reads CASSRLTGTSDNEQFF. CDR3 coding DNA: TGTGCCAGCAGCCGCCTAACCGGGACTAGCGACAATGAGCAGTTCTTC.

The rearrangement links TRBV19 to TRBJ1-5; 11 nucleotides align to TRBD1. This CDR3 has 14 residues. Germline V CDR1 and CDR2: LNHDA, SQIVND (reference sequence). Germline trimming cut 3 bases from V and 6 bases from J; bases unmatched to any gene: 1. The CDR3: CASSMGTGGQPQHF. Written as DNA, the CDR3 is TGTGCCAGTAGTATGGGGACAGGGGGTCAGCCCCAGCATTTT.

The V call is TRBV28, the J call TRBJ2-5; 10 positions agree with TRBD2. CDR1 is MDHEN and CDR2 is SYDVKM in the germline V gene. The CDR3 is 13 amino acids. The trim removed 6 bases at V and 4 bases at J, leaving 2 bases unmatched. The CDR3 sequence is CASRPSGRETQYF. In DNA form, the CDR3 reads TGTGCCAGCAGGCCTAGCGGGAGAGAGACCCAGTACTTC.

This clonotype was observed a few times. The chain combines TRBV20-1 with TRBJ2-3, with D possibly called TRBD1 or TRBD2 (5 bases each). The germline V gene has CDR1 DFQATT and CDR2 SNEGSKA (reference sequence). CDR3 length equals 16 residues. V shed 5 bases and J shed 0 bases, with 18 bases lying between them. CDR3 residues: CSALDSRDLSTDTQYF. In DNA, the CDR3 is TGCAGTGCTCTGGACTCACGGGACCTTAGCACAGATACGCAGTATTTT.

This clonotype has a handful of counts. J is TRBJ2-4 and V is TRBV28, with TRBD1 matching over 8 bases. V shed 5 bases and J 9 bases; nucleotides not matched to a gene: 9. The CDR3 extends over 14 amino acids. The V gene's germline CDR1 is MDHEN and CDR2 SYDVKM. The CDR3 nucleotides read TGTGCCAGCAGTCCCTTCAGGGGGCTTGGCATTCAGTACTTC. This encodes CASSPFRGLGIQYF.

This clonotype was detected ten times or more. The CDR3 loop reads CASSAQTGRTEAFF. DNA of the CDR3: TGTGCCAGCAGCGCTCAGACAGGGCGGACTGAAGCTTTCTTT. The chain recombines TRBV6-1 with TRBJ1-1, with 7 bases identical to TRBD1. The CDR3 runs to 14 residues. Looked up from germline, CDR1 is MNHNS and CDR2 is SASEGT. V was pared by 6 bases and J by 5 bases, with 9 bases of the junction left unmatched.

This clonotype occurred a few times. The J gene is TRBJ2-3, the V gene TRBV5-1; D may be TRBD2 (5 bases). Trimming took 4 bases from V and 4 from J, leaving 13 bases between them. The CDR3 sequence is 14 residues long. Germline V gives CDR1 SGHRS, CDR2 YFSETQ. The DNA of the CDR3 is TGCGCCAGCAGCCTCTTCGGGGTCGCAGATACGCAGTATTTT. This translates into CASSLFGVADTQYF.

The chain couples TRBV21-1 to TRBJ1-3. TRBV21-1 is given as a pseudogene. The CDR3 covers 10 residues. CDR3 amino acids: CARNTNTIYF. The CDR3, as DNA: TGTGCCAGAAATACAAACACCATATATTTT.

This chain links TRBV7-9 with TRBJ2-1, with D hard to call. This CDR3 contains 14 residues. Germline-derived CDR1 and CDR2 are SEHNR and FQNEAQ (reference sequence). V was pared by 0 bases and J by 2 bases, with 5 bases between. The CDR3 nucleotides read TGTGCCAGCAGCTTAGCAGCAGCCTACAATGAGCAGTTCTTC. It is translated as CASSLAAAYNEQFF.

The CDR3 nucleotides are TGTGCCAGTAGCCCTACAGGGTCCGGGGAGCTGTTTTTT. Translated, it gives CASSPTGSGELFF. This rearrangement joins TRBV19 to TRBJ2-2; possibly TRBD1 for D (6 bases). The CDR3 contains 13 residues. V was shortened by 6 bases and J by 6 bases, with 11 bases between the two germline ends. CDR1 is LNHDA and CDR2 is SQIVND in the germline V gene (reference sequence).

This clonotype appeared a few times. This chain connects TRBV29-1 to TRBJ2-2; the match to TRBD2 covers 7 bases. CDR1 SQVTM and CDR2 ANQGSEA come from the germline V gene. The J segment lost 0 bases and the V segment lost 2 bases, leaving 6 bases of the junction unmatched. The CDR3 extends over 16 amino acids. This CDR3 reads CSVELADTANTGELFF. In nucleotides, the CDR3 is TGCAGCGTTGAACTAGCGGACACAGCGAACACCGGGGAGCTGTTTTTT.